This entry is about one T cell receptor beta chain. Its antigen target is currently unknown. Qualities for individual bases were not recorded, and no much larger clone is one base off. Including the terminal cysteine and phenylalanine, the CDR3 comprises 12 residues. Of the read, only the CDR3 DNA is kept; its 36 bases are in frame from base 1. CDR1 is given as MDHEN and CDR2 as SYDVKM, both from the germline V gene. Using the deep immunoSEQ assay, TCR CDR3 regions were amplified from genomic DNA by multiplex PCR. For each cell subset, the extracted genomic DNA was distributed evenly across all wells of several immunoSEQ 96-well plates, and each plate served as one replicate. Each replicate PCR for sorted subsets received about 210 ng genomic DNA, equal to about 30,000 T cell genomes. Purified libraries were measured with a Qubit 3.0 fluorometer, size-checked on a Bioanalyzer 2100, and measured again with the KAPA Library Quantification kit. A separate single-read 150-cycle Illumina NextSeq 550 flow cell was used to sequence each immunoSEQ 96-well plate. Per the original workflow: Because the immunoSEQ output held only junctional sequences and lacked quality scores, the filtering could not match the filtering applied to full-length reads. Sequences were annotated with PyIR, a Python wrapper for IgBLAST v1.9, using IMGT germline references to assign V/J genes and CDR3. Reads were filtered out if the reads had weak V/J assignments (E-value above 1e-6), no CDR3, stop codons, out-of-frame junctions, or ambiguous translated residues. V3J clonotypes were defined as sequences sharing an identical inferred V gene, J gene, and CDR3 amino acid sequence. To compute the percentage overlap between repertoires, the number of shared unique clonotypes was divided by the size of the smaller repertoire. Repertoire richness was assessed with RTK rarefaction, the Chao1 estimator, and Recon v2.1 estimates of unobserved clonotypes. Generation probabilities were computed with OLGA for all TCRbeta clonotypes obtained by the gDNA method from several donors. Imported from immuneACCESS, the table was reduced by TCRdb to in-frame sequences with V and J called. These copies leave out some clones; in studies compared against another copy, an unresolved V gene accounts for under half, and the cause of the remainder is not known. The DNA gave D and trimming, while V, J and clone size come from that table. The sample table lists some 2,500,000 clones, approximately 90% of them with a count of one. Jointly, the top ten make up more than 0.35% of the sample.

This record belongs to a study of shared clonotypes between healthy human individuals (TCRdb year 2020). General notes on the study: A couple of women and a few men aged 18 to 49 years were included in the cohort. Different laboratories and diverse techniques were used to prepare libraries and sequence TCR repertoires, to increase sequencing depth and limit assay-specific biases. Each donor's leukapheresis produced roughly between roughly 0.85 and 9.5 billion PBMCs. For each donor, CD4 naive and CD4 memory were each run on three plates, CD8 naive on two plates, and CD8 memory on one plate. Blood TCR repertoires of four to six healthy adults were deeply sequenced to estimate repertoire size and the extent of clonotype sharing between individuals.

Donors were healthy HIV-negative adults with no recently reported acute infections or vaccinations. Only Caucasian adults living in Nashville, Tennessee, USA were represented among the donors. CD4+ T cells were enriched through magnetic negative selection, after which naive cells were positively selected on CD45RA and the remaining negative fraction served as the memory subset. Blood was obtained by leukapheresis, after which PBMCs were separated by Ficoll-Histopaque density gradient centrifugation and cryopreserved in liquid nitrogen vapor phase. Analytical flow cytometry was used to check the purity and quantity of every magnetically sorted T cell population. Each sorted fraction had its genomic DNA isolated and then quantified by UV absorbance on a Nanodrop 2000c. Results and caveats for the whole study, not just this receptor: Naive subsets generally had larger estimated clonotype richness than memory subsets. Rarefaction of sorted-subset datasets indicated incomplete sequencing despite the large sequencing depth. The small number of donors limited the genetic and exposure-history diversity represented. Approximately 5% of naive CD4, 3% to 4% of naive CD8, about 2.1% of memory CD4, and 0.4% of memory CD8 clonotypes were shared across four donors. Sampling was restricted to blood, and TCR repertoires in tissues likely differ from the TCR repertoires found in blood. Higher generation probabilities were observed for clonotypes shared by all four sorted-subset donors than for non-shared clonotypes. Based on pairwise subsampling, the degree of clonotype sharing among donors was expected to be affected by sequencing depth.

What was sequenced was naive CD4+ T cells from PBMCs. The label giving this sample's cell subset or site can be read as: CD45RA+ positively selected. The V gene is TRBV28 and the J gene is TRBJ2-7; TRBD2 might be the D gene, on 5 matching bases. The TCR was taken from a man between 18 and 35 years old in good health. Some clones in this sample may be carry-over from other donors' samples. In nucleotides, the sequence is TGTGTCGCCACTCGGGATTCCTACGAGCAGTACTTC. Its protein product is CVATRDSYEQYF.